This entry lists 29 T cell receptor beta chains sequenced from one sample in a study of OX40 agonist ivuxolimab in advanced cancers. TCRdb's copy holds only in-frame clones and misses some; the assay was immunoSEQ multiplex PCR. The table includes approximately 94,000 clones, less than 95% detected once. The input for sequencing was CD4+ or CD8+ T cells sorted from blood, taken in a trial of the OX40 agonist ivuxolimab. The receptors were gathered from an adult with an advanced solid tumor such as melanoma, head and neck, liver or kidney cancer.

CDR3 region: CASSPRYQETQYF. For the CDR3, the DNA is TGTGCCAGTAGTCCCAGGTACCAAGAGACCCAGTACTTC. The chain employs TRBV19 and TRBJ2-5; D uncertain. The CDR3 extends over 13 amino acids. Germline loops: CDR1 LNHDA, CDR2 SQIVND (reference sequence). The ends were cut back, 5 bases at V and 0 bases at J, with 7 bases in the middle.

V is TRBV19 and J is TRBJ1-1, with no clear D. The CDR3 has 10 residues. CDR1 is LNHDA, CDR2 SQIVND, per germline (reference sequence). V was pared by 6 bases and J by 4 bases, with 3 bases between. CDR3 DNA sequence: TGTGCCAGTAGCCGCACTGAAGCTTTCTTT. The encoded protein is CASSRTEAFF.

The CDR3 loop reads CASSQPNEKLFF. CDR3 nucleotide sequence: TGTGCCAGCAGCCAACCCAATGAAAAACTGTTTTTT. The rearrangement links TRBV14 to TRBJ1-4; D unresolved. The V gene's germline CDR1 is SGHDN and CDR2 FVKESK. The CDR3 is 12 residues long. The germline V and J ends were trimmed by 2 bases and 5 bases, with 3 bases remaining between them.

The J gene is TRBJ2-5, the V gene TRBV6-6; D call uncertain. Germline-derived CDR1 and CDR2 are MNHNY and SVGAGI (reference sequence). The CDR3 runs to 13 residues. Trimming took off 7 bases at V and 2 bases at J, with 11 bases between the two ends. The CDR3 nucleotides read TGTGCCAGCAACCCCCGGGCGCAAGAGACCCAGTACTTC. Residues: CASNPRAQETQYF.

This chain joins TRBV18 and TRBJ2-7, with D tentatively TRBD1 (6 bases). Germline loops: CDR1 KGHSH, CDR2 LQKENI. The CDR3 totals 15 residues. V dropped 6 bases and J dropped 0 bases, with 15 bases sitting between them. CDR3 bases: TGTGCCAGCTCCCAGGGGAGTCCTCTCTCCTACGAGCAGTACTTC. Its translation is CASSQGSPLSYEQYF.

V usage is TRBV7-2 and J usage is TRBJ1-2, with 7 bases that match TRBD1. The V gene's germline CDR1 is SGHTA and CDR2 FQGNSA. The CDR3 is 15 amino acids. V was pared by 5 bases and J by 4 bases, with 10 bases of the junction left unmatched. This CDR3 is CASSPTTGTSYGYTF. Written as DNA, the CDR3 is TGTGCCAGCAGCCCTACGACAGGGACGAGCTATGGCTACACCTTC.

The chain couples TRBV7-3 to TRBJ2-3; TRBD2 matches 7 bases. V shed 5 bases, J shed 0 bases, and the junction held 8 bases outside the gene matches. The V gene's germline CDR1 is SGHTA and CDR2 FQGTGA. The CDR3 is made up of 16 amino acids. CDR3 bases: TGTGCCAGCAGCCCTGGTCTAGCGGCTAGCACAGATACGCAGTATTTT. It translates to CASSPGLAASTDTQYF.

The V gene is TRBV27, the J gene TRBJ2-1; TRBD1 is a possible D gene (6 bases). Looked up from germline, CDR1 is MNHEY and CDR2 is SMNVEV (reference sequence). The CDR3 runs 15 residues. V was pared by 2 bases and J by 4 bases, with 12 bases between. In nucleotides, the CDR3 is TGTGCCAGCAGTTTACAGGGGAAGGGATACAATGAGCAGTTCTTC. Protein sequence: CASSLQGKGYNEQFF.

In this sample, this clone turned up once. This rearrangement joins TRBV20-1 to TRBJ2-1, with a tentative D call TRBD2 (6 bases). The CDR3 covers 11 residues. V gave up 3 bases and J gave up 15 bases, with 15 bases separating them. CDR1 and CDR2 from the germline V gene are DFQATT and SNEGSKA (reference sequence). The CDR3 bases are TGCAGTGCTAGCCCAGCCGGGGGTGTGTTCTTC. This encodes CSASPAGGVFF.

The chain uses TRBV27 and TRBJ2-7, with TRBD1 matching 10 bases. Germline V gene lookup returns CDR1 MNHEY and CDR2 SMNVEV (reference sequence). CDR3 length: 17 residues. The V gene end was trimmed by 7 bases and the J gene end by 2 bases; junction bases not matched to a gene: 14. CDR3 loop: CASILTYPGQGPYEQYF. DNA of the CDR3: TGTGCCAGCATCCTCACATACCCGGGACAGGGGCCCTACGAGCAGTACTTC.

V usage is TRBV7-2 and J usage is TRBJ2-6, with TRBD1 identical over 7 bases. The CDR3 runs 17 residues. Per the germline V gene, CDR1 is SGHTA and CDR2 is FQGNSA. With 6 bases clipped from V and 0 bases from J, the junction kept 8 bases outside the gene matches. The CDR3 bases are TGTGCCAGCAGACCGACAGGGTTAAGCTCTGGGGCCAACGTCCTGACTTTC. It encodes CASRPTGLSSGANVLTF.

This clone was observed a single time. The chain combines TRBV6-5 with TRBJ1-1; D ambiguous. Trimming took 5 bases from V and 4 from J, leaving 11 bases between them. The CDR3 runs to 13 residues. Germline V gene lookup returns CDR1 MNHEY and CDR2 SVGAGI. The CDR3 region is CASSRGWSTEAFF. DNA for the CDR3: TGTGCCAGCAGTCGAGGGTGGTCCACTGAAGCTTTCTTT.

The rearrangement uses TRBV28 and TRBJ2-5; 9 bases match TRBD1. The CDR3 covers 13 residues. V was pared by 6 bases and J by 4 bases, with 3 bases of the junction left unmatched. Germline-derived CDR1 and CDR2 are MDHEN and SYDVKM. The CDR3: CASSRTGVETQYF. The CDR3 DNA is TGTGCCAGCAGCCGGACAGGGGTAGAGACCCAGTACTTC.

This chain links TRBV5-5 with TRBJ2-7, with 12 bases matching TRBD2. The CDR3 loop spans 15 amino acids. Trimming took 3 bases from V and 5 from J; bases not matched to a gene: 6. Germline-derived CDR1 and CDR2 are SGHKS and YYEKEE (reference sequence). CDR3 amino acids: CASSSLAGGPHEQYF. CDR3 in DNA: TGTGCCAGCAGCTCGCTAGCGGGAGGGCCTCACGAGCAGTACTTC.

This chain joins TRBV19 and TRBJ2-1; 10 positions agree with TRBD2. Per the germline V gene, CDR1 is LNHDA and CDR2 is SQIVND (reference sequence). V shed 3 bases and J 6 bases; nucleotides not matched to a gene: 5. The CDR3 is made up of 15 amino acids. CDR3 residues: CASSITSGAGNEQFF. The DNA of the CDR3 is TGTGCCAGTAGTATCACTAGCGGGGCGGGCAATGAGCAGTTCTTC.

The J gene is TRBJ2-1, the V gene TRBV11-3; unclear D gene. V was trimmed by 5 bases and J by 6 bases, leaving 11 bases between them. The CDR3 runs to 13 residues. CDR1 and CDR2 from the germline V gene are SGHNT and YENEEA. Here the CDR3 DNA reads TGTGCCAGCAGCATCTACTCAAGCAATGAGCAGTTCTTC. It codes for CASSIYSSNEQFF.

V gene TRBV11-3 combines with J gene TRBJ1-5, with TRBD1 identical over 10 bases. This CDR3 spans 17 amino acids. The V gene's germline CDR1 is SGHNT and CDR2 YENEEA. The ends lost 4 bases at V and 0 bases at J; junction bases unmatched: 6. The CDR3 coding sequence is TGTGCCAGCAGCTCACGGGACAGGGGAACTAGCAATCAGCCCCAGCATTTT. Residues: CASSSRDRGTSNQPQHF.

This rearrangement joins TRBV11-2 to TRBJ2-4; D is unresolved. The V and J ends lost 8 bases and 8 bases respectively, with 16 bases between them. The CDR3 extends over 13 amino acids. The V gene's germline CDR1 is SGHAT and CDR2 FQNNGV. CDR3 amino acids: CASAHSLKDIQYF. In DNA form, the CDR3 reads TGTGCCAGCGCACACAGCCTTAAGGACATTCAGTACTTC.

V is TRBV28 and J is TRBJ2-7; 9 nucleotides line up with TRBD1. CDR3 length: 15 residues. CDR1 MDHEN and CDR2 SYDVKM come from the germline V gene. The V and J ends lost 8 bases and 1 base, in that order; junction bases with no gene match: 9. CDR3 sequence: CASGTPGQGSYEQYF. In nucleotides, the CDR3 is TGTGCCAGCGGCACTCCGGGACAGGGTTCCTACGAGCAGTACTTC.

The J gene is TRBJ1-3, the V gene TRBV18; unclear D gene. V was pared by 2 bases and J by 8 bases, with 4 bases between. Germline CDR1 and CDR2: KGHSH and LQKENI. The CDR3 length is 11 residues. The CDR3 sequence: CASSPGHTIYF. The CDR3 DNA is TGTGCCAGCTCACCAGGCCACACCATATATTTT.

V is TRBV9 and J is TRBJ2-2, with D perhaps TRBD2 (5 bases). From germline, CDR1 is SGDLS and CDR2 YYNGEE. CDR3 size: 16 residues. V lost 0 bases, J lost 0 bases, and 9 bases lay in between. The DNA of the CDR3 is TGTGCCAGCAGCGTAGGGGCTAGCCCGAACACCGGGGAGCTGTTTTTT. It is translated as CASSVGASPNTGELFF.

J is TRBJ1-5 and V is TRBV7-2; TRBD1 might be the D (5 bases). V was pared by 5 bases and J by 2 bases, with 13 bases between. Germline V gene sequence: CDR1 SGHTA, CDR2 FQGNSA. The CDR3 contains 15 residues. CDR3 coding DNA: TGTGCCAGCAGCCCGGGCGGAGGGGGCAATCAGCCCCAGCATTTT. Residues: CASSPGGGGNQPQHF.

This chain links TRBV28 with TRBJ1-2; no clear D gene. Trimming took off 8 bases at V and 0 bases at J, with 13 bases between the two ends. CDR3 length: 14 amino acids. CDR1 and CDR2 from the germline V gene are MDHEN and SYDVKM. The CDR3 DNA follows: TGTGCCAGCCGTGACGTGGGAGCTAACTATGGCTACACCTTC. Amino acid sequence: CASRDVGANYGYTF.

This clone appeared a few times. V and J are TRBV12-5 and TRBJ2-5; no reliable D call. Germline values: CDR1 LGHNT, CDR2 FRNRAP. The germline V and J ends were trimmed by 1 base and 2 bases, with 8 bases remaining between them. This CDR3 is 14 amino acids long. The DNA for the CDR3 is TGTGCTAGTGGTTTGGGTCCTCGGCAAGAGACCCAGTACTTC. It is translated as CASGLGPRQETQYF.

This rearrangement joins TRBV7-8 to TRBJ2-3; D remains unclear. The CDR3 is made up of 13 amino acids. V was shortened by 5 bases and J by 3 bases, with 9 bases between the two germline ends. Germline-derived CDR1 and CDR2 are SGHVS and FQNEAQ. The CDR3 DNA follows: TGTGCCAGCAGCCCCACTGTTACAGATACGCAGTATTTT. Encoded protein: CASSPTVTDTQYF.

The V call is TRBV28, the J call TRBJ1-2; D is unresolved. This CDR3 is 11 amino acids long. V lost 6 bases to trimming and J lost 7 bases, with 9 bases between them. CDR1 is MDHEN, CDR2 SYDVKM, per germline. The CDR3 here is CASRSRSGYTF. The CDR3 DNA follows: TGTGCCAGCAGGTCTAGAAGTGGCTACACCTTC.

With respect to this clone: The sample carries other DNA sequences with the same CDR3. The DNA for the CDR3 is TGTGCCAGCAGTCCAAACACAGATACGCAGTATTTT. It is translated as CASSPNTDTQYF. The V call is TRBV27, the J call TRBJ2-3, with D hard to call. Germline CDR1 reads MNHEY; CDR2 reads SMNVEV (reference sequence). Trimming left V 5 bases short and J 2 bases short, with 5 bases between. The CDR3 covers 12 residues.

The J gene is TRBJ2-1, the V gene TRBV7-9; 7 bases agree with TRBD2. Germline V gives CDR1 SEHNR, CDR2 FQNEAQ (reference sequence). Trimming at V came to 1 base and at J to 6 bases, leaving 6 bases not matched to a gene. The CDR3 contains 15 residues. The CDR3 here is CASSLEAGSPNEQFF. DNA of the CDR3: TGTGCCAGCAGCTTAGAAGCGGGAAGTCCCAATGAGCAGTTCTTC.

The gene calls are TRBV2 and TRBJ1-3; D not resolved. Trimming stripped 10 bases from V and 0 bases from J, with 7 bases between. Germline V gives CDR1 SNHLY, CDR2 FYNNEI. This CDR3 has 12 residues. CDR3 bases: TGTGCCACCCTGAGCTCTGGAAACACCATATATTTT. It codes for CATLSSGNTIYF.